Sequencing of this TCR beta chain was carried out in a study of blood T cell repertoires in COVID-19. V shed 4 bases and J shed 2 bases, with 12 bases lying between them. Germline lookup yields CDR1 MGHDK and CDR2 SYGVNS. This CDR3 has 14 residues. Generated by immunoSEQ multiplex PCR, the TCRdb table keeps only in-frame clones and is missing some. The sample lists about 190,000 clones; roughly 80% were seen once. The sequence came from a man in his forties or fifties who had recovered from COVID-19. The J gene is TRBJ2-7, the V gene TRBV25-1; D might be TRBD2 (6 bases). The sequencing sample was made of peripheral blood. The CDR3 sequence is CASSGGGSPYEQYF. In DNA, the CDR3 is TGTGCCAGCAGTGGCGGAGGGAGCCCCTACGAGCAGTACTTC.